This T cell receptor beta chain was captured by sequencing in a study of blood T cell repertoires in COVID-19. The repertoire was sequenced with immunoSEQ multiplex PCR; TCRdb's copy has only in-frame clones and lacks some. The sample lists about half a million clones, 75% to 90% occurring once. Enrollment of patients from Seattle took place during active infection, with longitudinal follow-up. The CDR3 consists of 15 residues. The germline CDR1 and CDR2 sequences are SEHNR and FQNEAQ (reference sequence). Trimming cost V 1 base and J 9 bases, with 13 bases left between them. The receptor's source is a man aged 18 to 35 with COVID-19, enrolled during active disease. This chain uses TRBV7-9 with TRBJ1-6; TRBD1 might be the D (5 bases). Specimen: peripheral blood. DNA of the CDR3: TGTGCCAGCAGCTTAGACGGGACGGGGGGTTCACCCCTCCACTTT. Translation: CASSLDGTGGSPLHF.